These T cell receptor beta chains were read from a single sample in a study of identical twins. TCRdb re-called the 5' RACE reads with MiXCR, one entry per CDR3 protein. Among around 1.7 million distinct CDR3 sequences listed, under 35% were seen once. The sequencing sample was made of cord blood. These receptors all stem from a newborn girl in good health. CDR3s leave out the opening cysteine and the closing phenylalanine or tryptophan. The order of the fields is V gene, clone size, J gene, CDR3 protein. Clone size is stated in some rows and not others, as once, few, many or a class when expanded.

v_call: TRBV12-3/TRBV12-4
clone_size: few
j_call: TRBJ2-1
cdr3_aa: ASSRGGPWTSNEQF

v_call: TRBV3-1
clone_size: -
j_call: TRBJ1-4
cdr3_aa: ASSPGNGGDEKLF

v_call: TRBV5-6
clone_size: -
j_call: TRBJ2-1
cdr3_aa: ASSQPGLAGVVGSYNEQF

v_call: TRBV12-3/TRBV12-4
clone_size: many
j_call: TRBJ2-1
cdr3_aa: ASSLWVNEQF

v_call: TRBV29-1
clone_size: few
j_call: TRBJ2-2
cdr3_aa: SVEDFRLLLNTGELF

v_call: TRBV6-1
clone_size: -
j_call: TRBJ2-1
cdr3_aa: ASPSGSEQF

v_call: TRBV3-1
clone_size: -
j_call: TRBJ1-3
cdr3_aa: ASSQTDRARNTIY

v_call: TRBV7-2
clone_size: -
j_call: TRBJ2-3
cdr3_aa: ASSLAYRADTQY

v_call: TRBV10-1
clone_size: -
j_call: TRBJ2-2
cdr3_aa: ASTRSNTGELF

v_call: TRBV10-3
clone_size: few
j_call: TRBJ2-5
cdr3_aa: AISPTQPTGETQY